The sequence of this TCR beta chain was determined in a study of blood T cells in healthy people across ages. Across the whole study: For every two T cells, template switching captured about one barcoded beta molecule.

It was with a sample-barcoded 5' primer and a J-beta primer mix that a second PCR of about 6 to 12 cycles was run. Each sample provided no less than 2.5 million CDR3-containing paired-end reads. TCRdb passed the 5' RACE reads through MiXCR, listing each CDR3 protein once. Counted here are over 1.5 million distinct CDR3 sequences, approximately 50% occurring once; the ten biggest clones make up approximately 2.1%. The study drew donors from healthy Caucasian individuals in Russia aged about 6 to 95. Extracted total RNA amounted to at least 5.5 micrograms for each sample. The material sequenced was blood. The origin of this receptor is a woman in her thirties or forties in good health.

CDR3 nucleotides: TGTGCCAGCAGTTACAAGGAGTTCAATAACTATGGCTACACCTTC. Encoded protein: CASSYKEFNNYGYTF. V and J are TRBV6-5 and TRBJ1-2; D uncertain. Trimming shortened V by 2 bases and J by 1 base, and 11 bases separated the two germline ends. Per germline, CDR1 MNHEY and CDR2 SVGAGI. CDR3 length: 15 residues.